Shown below are 2 T cell receptor beta chains from a single sample sequenced in a study of T cells in Graves' hyperthyroidism and ophthalmopathy. Authors of the study amplified TCR beta CDR3 regions from RNA transcripts. Using the HTBI primer set, a first-round RT-PCR was run on the TCR CDR3. TCRdb fed the multiplex PCR reads into MiXCR, producing one record per CDR3 protein. Here the sample spans hundreds of thousands of distinct CDR3 sequences, roughly 20% being singletons. Sequencing used blood. The receptors stem from a man aged 25-45 years with Graves' ophthalmopathy.

The chain is built from TRBV4-2 and TRBJ2-4; D is ambiguous. The length of the CDR3 is 18 residues. The V gene's germline CDR1 is LGHNA and CDR2 YNFKEQ. Trimming removed 4 bases from V and 0 bases from J, with 19 bases in between. As DNA, the CDR3 is TGTGCCAGCAGCCGCGGCGACGAAGGTTTAGTAGCCAAAAACATTCAGTACTTC. It translates to CASSRGDEGLVAKNIQYF.

This clonotype appeared many times. V usage is TRBV7-2 and J usage is TRBJ2-7; D is unresolved. The CDR3 has 14 amino acids. The germline V gene encodes CDR1 SGHTA and CDR2 FQGNSA. With 3 bases removed from V and 5 bases from J, the gap between germline ends came to 14 bases. In DNA form, the CDR3 reads TGTGCCAGCAGCTTCACCACTCAGGTCCACGAGCAGTACTTC. Its translation is CASSFTTQVHEQYF. Variable domain in full (rest from reference TRBV7-2 and TRBJ2-7): GAGVSQSPSNKVTEKGKDVELRCDPISGHTALYWYRQSLGQGLEFLIYFQGNSAPDKSGLPSDRFSAERTGGSVSTLTIQRTQQEDSAVYLCASSFTTQVHEQYFGPGTRLTVT.